The clone carrying this T cell receptor (beta chain) has a handful of counts. The antigen remains unidentified. These data originate in a study of CD8 T cells in ankylosing spondylitis. Whole-study findings and limits: There was a TCR beta motif, made of 7 or 8 highly homologous variants, that appeared characteristic of ankylosing spondylitis blood.

TCRdb independently ran MiXCR on the 5' RACE reads; one entry per CDR3 protein. The table lists fewer than 500,000 distinct CDR3 sequences, 25% to 30% of them singletons. The clonotype comes from a male donor with ankylosing spondylitis. Sample: blood, either unsorted or a sorted T cell fraction (not recorded which).

The CDR3 DNA sequence: TGTGCCAGCAGGACCGGGACCAAAGAGACCCAGTACTTC. This sequence encodes CASRTGTKETQYF. The chain joins TRBV12-3 or TRBV12-4 to TRBJ2-5, with D possibly being TRBD1 or TRBD2 (5 bases each). V lost 6 bases and J 3 bases, leaving 11 bases between the germline ends. The CDR3 contains 13 residues.